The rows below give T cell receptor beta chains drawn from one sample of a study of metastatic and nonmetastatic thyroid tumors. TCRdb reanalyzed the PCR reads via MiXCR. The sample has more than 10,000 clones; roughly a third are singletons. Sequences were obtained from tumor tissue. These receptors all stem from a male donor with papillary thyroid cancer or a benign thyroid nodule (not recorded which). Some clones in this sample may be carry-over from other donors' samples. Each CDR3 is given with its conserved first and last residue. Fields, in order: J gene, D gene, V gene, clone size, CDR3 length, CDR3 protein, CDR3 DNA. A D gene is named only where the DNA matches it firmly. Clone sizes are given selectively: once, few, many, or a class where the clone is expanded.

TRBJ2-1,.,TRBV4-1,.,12,CASSQPGNEQFF,TGCGCCAGCAGCCAACCGGGGAATGAGCAGTTCTTC
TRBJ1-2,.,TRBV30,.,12,CAWRGNANGYTF,TGTGCCTGGAGGGGAAACGCTAACGGCTACACCTTC
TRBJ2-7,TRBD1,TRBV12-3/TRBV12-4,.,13,CASSFTGQPEQYF,TGTGCCAGCAGTTTTACGGGACAGCCCGAGCAGTACTTC
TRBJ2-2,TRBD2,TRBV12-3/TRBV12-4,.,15,CASSLKLAGVRELFF,TGTGCCAGCAGTTTAAAGCTAGCGGGAGTACGGGAGCTGTTTTTT
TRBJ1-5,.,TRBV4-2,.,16,CASSPDTGNRNQPQHF,TGTGCCAGCAGCCCAGACACAGGGAATAGGAATCAGCCCCAGCATTTT
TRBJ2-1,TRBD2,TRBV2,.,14,CASSGTSETNEQFF,TGTGCCAGCAGTGGGACTAGCGAAACCAATGAGCAGTTCTTC
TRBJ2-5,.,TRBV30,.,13,CAWSVRDGETQYF,TGTGCCTGGAGTGTAAGGGATGGAGAGACCCAGTACTTC
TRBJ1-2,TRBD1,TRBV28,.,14,CASSSKDRGGGYTF,TGTGCCAGCAGTTCGAAGGACAGGGGAGGGGGCTACACCTTC
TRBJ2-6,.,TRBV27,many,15,CASRAAAAGANVLTF,TGTGCCAGCAGAGCGGCAGCGGCTGGGGCCAACGTCCTGACTTTC
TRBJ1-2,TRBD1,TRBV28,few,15,CASSLPGGQGVWYTF,TGTGCCAGCAGTTTACCCGGGGGACAGGGTGTTTGGTACACCTTC
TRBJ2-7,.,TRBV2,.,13,CASSVEGLNEQYF,TGTGCCAGCAGTGTGGAGGGGTTGAACGAGCAGTACTTC
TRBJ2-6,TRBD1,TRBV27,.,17,CASSPGTGTPWANVLTF,TGTGCCAGCAGTCCGGGGACAGGGACCCCTTGGGCCAACGTCCTGACTTTC
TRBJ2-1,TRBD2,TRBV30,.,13,CAWGTSGLGEQFF,TGTGCCTGGGGGACTAGCGGGCTGGGTGAGCAGTTCTTC
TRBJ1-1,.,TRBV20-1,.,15,CSAREGGELNTEAFF,TGCAGTGCTAGAGAAGGGGGAGAACTGAACACTGAAGCTTTCTTT
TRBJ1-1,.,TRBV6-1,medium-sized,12,CASRVGGAEAFF,TGTGCCAGCAGGGTGGGAGGCGCTGAAGCTTTCTTT
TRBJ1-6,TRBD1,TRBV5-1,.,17,CASSQYGQGGYNSPLHF,TGCGCCAGCAGCCAATATGGACAGGGCGGCTATAATTCACCCCTCCACTTT
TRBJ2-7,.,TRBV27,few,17,CASSLARADLRPYEQYF,TGTGCCAGCAGTTTAGCCCGAGCGGATCTGAGGCCCTACGAGCAGTACTTC